This T cell receptor (beta chain) was profiled in a study of T cell responses to AZD1222 COVID-19 vaccine. The wider study: Timing groups of about 4 and about 12 weeks for second doses were pooled. The study's findings and limits: Nearly half of spike-specific TCRs reportedly target variant regions that are unmutated in the B.1.351 and B.1.1.7 variants. The donor cohort was predominantly white British with a female majority, and clonal diversity may have been underestimated. After the peak T cell response, and only then, were repertoires sampled.

CDR1 SGHAT and CDR2 FQNNGV come from the germline V gene. This CDR3 has 13 residues. The trim removed 6 bases at V and 8 bases at J, leaving 6 bases unmatched. Notes on this clone: Its specificity is not known.

TCRdb keeps only in-frame clones here, not all; method: immunoSEQ multiplex PCR. Of about 100,000 clones detected, approximately 91% appear once; the ten largest clones hold about a sixth. The sequence derives from an adult in good health. The J gene is TRBJ2-2, the V gene TRBV11-2, with TRBD1 matching over 7 bases. The sample here was peripheral blood, taken on day 0 of AZD1222 vaccination. The CDR3 DNA is TGTGCCAGCAGTTTCGACAGGGTGGGGGAGCTGTTTTTT. It is translated as CASSFDRVGELFF.